This TCR beta chain came from a study of cytotoxic CD8 clonotypes in ibrutinib-treated CLL. Data came from immunoSEQ multiplex PCR; TCRdb stores just in-frame clones and leaves some out. This repertoire shows around 200,000 clones, just over 70% found once; its top ten account for more than 4.5%. Findings and caveats of the study: Investigators sampled sustained-remission and progressing patients at differing times.

This clone was observed once. Its antigen remains unidentified. The CDR3 is 16 residues long. The clonotype was recovered from a human donor with chronic lymphocytic leukemia. The sample consisted of PBMCs, taken after 12 months of ibrutinib treatment. This chain uses TRBV1 with TRBJ2-7; the DNA was not compared with TRBD1, the D call given in the table. TRBV1 is termed a pseudogene. The CDR3 spells CTSSQDKPGQRLEQYF. The CDR3 DNA reads TGCACCAGCAGCCAAGATAAACCGGGACAGCGGCTCGAGCAGTACTTC.